These 19 T cell receptor beta chains were all obtained from the same sample, sequenced in a study of blood T cells in healthy people across ages. Primers used in a second PCR of about 7 to 12 cycles were a sample-barcoded 5' primer and a J-beta primer mix. In TCRdb, the 5' RACE reads were re-called with MiXCR into one record per CDR3 protein. The profile covers 650,000 to 1,000,000 distinct CDR3 sequences, with about 47% appearing a single time and 18% taken by the ten largest. The specimen was blood. These receptors were obtained from a man older than 75 in good health.

In this sample, this clonotype turned up once. A much larger clone lies one base from this, so it may be a read error. The chain has TRBV2 and TRBJ2-5, with 12 bases identical to TRBD2. Germline CDR1 SNHLY, CDR2 FYNNEI. The CDR3 contains 16 residues. The chain's CDR3 is CACSGLAGRTGETQYF. The CDR3 DNA follows: TGTGCCTGCAGCGGACTAGCGGGACGAACTGGGGAGACCCAGTACTTC.

This clonotype has more than one count but fewer than ten. The chain is built from TRBV20-1 and TRBJ2-7; D may correspond to TRBD1 or TRBD2 (5 bases each). This CDR3 is built from 15 residues. Trimming took off 0 bases at V and 1 base at J, with 13 bases between the two ends. Germline V gene data show CDR1 as DFQATT and CDR2 as SNEGSKA (reference sequence). CDR3 protein: CSARDGATASYEQYF. CDR3 sequence (DNA): TGCAGTGCTAGAGACGGGGCTACCGCGTCCTACGAGCAGTACTTC.

This clonotype occurred a few times. The chain employs TRBV7-2 and TRBJ1-4; the match to TRBD1 covers 10 bases. Losses at the gene ends were 5 bases for V and 11 bases for J; bases not matched to a gene: 8. The CDR3 contains 14 residues. Germline CDR1 reads SGHTA; CDR2 reads FQGNSA. CDR3 amino acids: CASSPGDRGWKLFF. The CDR3, as DNA: TGTGCCAGCAGCCCGGGGGACAGGGGATGGAAACTGTTTTTT.

This clonotype occurred once. As DNA, the CDR3 is TGTGCCAGCAGCCCCGATCTCGAGCAGTTCTTC. Translation gives CASSPDLEQFF. This chain joins TRBV7-6 and TRBJ2-1; D ambiguous. Trimming took 5 bases from V and 10 from J, leaving 9 bases between them. CDR1 is SGHVS, CDR2 FNYEAQ, per germline. This CDR3 region has 11 residues. Full variable domain (outside the CDR3, taken from reference TRBV7-6 and TRBJ2-1): GAGVSQSPRYKVTKRGQDVALRCDPISGHVSLYWYRQALGQGPEFLTYFNYEAQQDKSGLPNDRFSAERPEGSISTLTIQRTEQRDSAMYRCASSPDLEQFFGPGTRLTVL.

This clonotype has only a few counts. The chain uses TRBV4-3 and TRBJ2-7; 8 nucleotides line up with TRBD2. V was pared by 1 base and J by 0 bases, with 8 bases of the junction left unmatched. The CDR3 totals 17 residues. The germline V gene encodes CDR1 LGHNA and CDR2 YSLEER. The CDR3 loop is CASSQAIFSGASYEQYF. The CDR3 DNA sequence: TGCGCCAGCAGCCAAGCGATATTTAGCGGGGCCTCCTACGAGCAGTACTTC.

The V and J genes are TRBV7-9 and TRBJ2-2; D uncertain. CDR1 SEHNR and CDR2 FQNEAQ come from the germline V gene (reference sequence). The CDR3 consists of 9 residues. V lost 7 bases, J lost 6 bases, and 0 bases lay in between. CDR3 region: CASTGELFF. The CDR3 nucleotides are TGTGCCAGCACCGGGGAGCTGTTTTTT.

The gene calls are TRBV28 and TRBJ2-3, with D tentatively TRBD2 (5 bases). This CDR3 region has 14 residues. V lost 4 bases to trimming and J lost 2 bases, with 10 bases between them. Germline V gives CDR1 MDHEN, CDR2 SYDVKM. The CDR3 nucleotides read TGTGCCAGCAGTTCTCGGGATCACACAGATACGCAGTATTTT. Protein: CASSSRDHTDTQYF.

This rearrangement joins TRBV25-1 to TRBJ2-7; D ambiguous. Germline loops: CDR1 MGHDK, CDR2 SYGVNS. With 5 bases removed from V and 3 bases from J, the gap between germline ends came to 14 bases. CDR3 size: 14 residues. Written as DNA, the CDR3 is TGTGCCAGCAGTCATGTGGGTGTGGGCTACGAGCAGTACTTC. It translates to CASSHVGVGYEQYF.

The V gene is TRBV4-1, the J gene TRBJ2-3; D is unclear. This CDR3 contains 18 residues. V gave up 2 bases and J gave up 0 bases, with 18 bases separating them. Germline V gene lookup returns CDR1 MGHRA and CDR2 YSYEKL. The CDR3 DNA reads as TGCGCCAGCAGCCAAAATCCTGTTTACGGAGAGAGCACAGATACGCAGTATTTT. This sequence encodes CASSQNPVYGESTDTQYF.

V and J are TRBV20-1 and TRBJ2-2, with D possibly being TRBD1 (5 bases). The CDR3 is 13 residues long. Germline V gene data show CDR1 as DFQATT and CDR2 as SNEGSKA (reference sequence). Trimming removed 3 bases at V and 6 bases at J, with 11 bases between. CDR3 sequence: CSARGPHPGELFF. CDR3 nucleotide sequence: TGCAGTGCTAGGGGGCCCCACCCCGGGGAGCTGTTTTTT.

This clonotype showed up just a few times. This chain uses TRBV5-7 with TRBJ2-1, with D uncertain. TRBV5-7 belongs to the ORF category, with a function that is uncertain. The V end lost 4 bases, the J end lost 3 bases, and 20 bases lay between the germline ends. CDR3 size: 17 residues. The chain's CDR3 is CASSLTASRTHYNEQFF. The CDR3 nucleotides read TGTGCCAGCAGCCTGACTGCTTCGCGAACCCACTACAATGAGCAGTTCTTC.

The chain couples TRBV20-1 to TRBJ1-6; D remains ambiguous. The CDR3 consists of 14 residues. The germline V gene encodes CDR1 DFQATT and CDR2 SNEGSKA (reference sequence). V was clipped by 5 bases and J by 7 bases, with 15 bases between them. Written as DNA, the CDR3 is TGCAGTGCTGGCCAGGAGTCAATAAATTCACCCCTCCACTTT. The encoded protein is CSAGQESINSPLHF.

The rearrangement links TRBV7-2 to TRBJ2-3; the match to TRBD2 covers 7 bases. The V and J ends lost 5 bases and 1 base, in that order; junction bases with no gene match: 9. The length of the CDR3 is 16 residues. The germline CDR1 and CDR2 sequences are SGHTA and FQGNSA. The CDR3 is CASSLQALAGTDTQYF. CDR3 coding DNA: TGTGCCAGCAGCCTTCAGGCGCTAGCGGGCACAGATACGCAGTATTTT.

In this sample, this clonotype turned up a few times. V gene TRBV7-9 combines with J gene TRBJ2-1; D might be TRBD2 (5 bases). CDR1 is SEHNR and CDR2 is FQNEAQ in the germline V gene (reference sequence). V dropped 7 bases and J dropped 4 bases, with 14 bases sitting between them. This CDR3 comprises 14 residues. The CDR3: CASKEAASYNEQFF. CDR3 nucleotide sequence: TGTGCCAGCAAGGAAGCGGCCTCATACAATGAGCAGTTCTTC. The complete variable domain, with remaining parts taken from reference TRBV7-9 and TRBJ2-1, reads DTGVSQNPRHKITKRGQNVTFRCDPISEHNRLYWYRQTLGQGPEFLTYFQNEAQLEKSRLLSDRFSAERPKGSFSTLEIQRTEQGDSAMYLCASKEAASYNEQFFGPGTRLTVL.

This clonotype was observed many times. This sequence joins TRBV28 and TRBJ2-5; possibly TRBD1 or TRBD2 for D (5 bases each). With 2 bases removed from V and 4 bases from J, the gap between germline ends came to 11 bases. Germline V gives CDR1 MDHEN, CDR2 SYDVKM. CDR3 length: 14 amino acids. The CDR3 DNA sequence: TGTGCCAGCAGTTTAGGTGGGGGACGAGAGACCCAGTACTTC. This codes for CASSLGGGRETQYF. The whole variable domain, remainder taken from reference TRBV28 and TRBJ2-5, is DVKVTQSSRYLVKRTGEKVFLECVQDMDHENMFWYRQDPGLGLRLIYFSYDVKMKEKGDIPEGYSVSREKKERFSLILESASTNQTSMYLCASSLGGGRETQYFGPGTRLLVL.

For this clonotype: An end of the junction differs from the germline gene, which may be a read error. CDR3 amino acids: CACSLDRGREQYF. The CDR3 DNA is TGTGCCTGCAGCTTAGACAGGGGGAGAGAGCAGTACTTC. The gene calls are TRBV7-8 and TRBJ2-5; TRBD1 matches at 9 bases. The CDR3 spans 13 residues. Germline-derived CDR1 and CDR2 are SGHVS and FQNEAQ.

This chain connects TRBV21-1 to TRBJ2-1. The better agreement between TRBJ2-7 and the DNA end casts doubt on the J call. TRBV21-1 is given as a pseudogene. This CDR3 is built from 16 residues. The CDR3, as DNA: TGTGCCAGCAGCAAACGGAGTGGATTTACCTACAATGAGCAGTACTTC. Its protein product is CASSKRSGFTYNEQYF.

In its sample, this clonotype was seen a few times. The gene calls are TRBV20-1 and TRBJ1-1; D possibly corresponds to TRBD1 (5 bases). From germline, CDR1 is DFQATT and CDR2 SNEGSKA (reference sequence). The CDR3 runs 15 residues. V was cut by 1 base and J by 0 bases, with 12 bases left in between. This chain's CDR3 is CSARAGAGLNTEAFF. DNA for the CDR3: TGCAGTGCTAGAGCCGGGGCCGGACTGAACACTGAAGCTTTCTTT.

In its sample, this clonotype was seen a few times. The chain links TRBV28 to TRBJ1-2; D remains ambiguous. CDR1 and CDR2 from the germline V gene are MDHEN and SYDVKM. This CDR3 is built from 14 residues. Trimming took 3 bases from V and 7 from J, leaving 15 bases between them. The CDR3 protein is CASSFIAAPGGYTF. The CDR3, as DNA: TGTGCCAGCAGTTTTATTGCGGCTCCCGGTGGCTACACCTTC.